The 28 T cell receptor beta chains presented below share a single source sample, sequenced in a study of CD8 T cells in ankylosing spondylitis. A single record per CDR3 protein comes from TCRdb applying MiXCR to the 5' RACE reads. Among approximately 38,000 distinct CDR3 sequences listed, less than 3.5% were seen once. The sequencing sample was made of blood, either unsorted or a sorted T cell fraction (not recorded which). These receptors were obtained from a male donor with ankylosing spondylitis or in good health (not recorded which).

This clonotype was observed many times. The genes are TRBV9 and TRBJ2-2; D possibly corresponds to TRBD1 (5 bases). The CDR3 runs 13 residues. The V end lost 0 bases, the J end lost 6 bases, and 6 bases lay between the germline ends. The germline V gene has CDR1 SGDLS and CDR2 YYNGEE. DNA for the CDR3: TGTGCCAGCAGCGTAGGGGGCTCCGGGGAGCTGTTTTTT. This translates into CASSVGGSGELFF.

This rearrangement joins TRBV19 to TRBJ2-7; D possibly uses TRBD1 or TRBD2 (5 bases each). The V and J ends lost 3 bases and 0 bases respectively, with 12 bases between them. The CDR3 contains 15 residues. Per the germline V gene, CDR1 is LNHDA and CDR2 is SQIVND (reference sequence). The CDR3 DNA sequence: TGTGCCAGTAGTATTGAGCCGGGGCCCTCCTACGAGCAGTACTTC. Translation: CASSIEPGPSYEQYF.

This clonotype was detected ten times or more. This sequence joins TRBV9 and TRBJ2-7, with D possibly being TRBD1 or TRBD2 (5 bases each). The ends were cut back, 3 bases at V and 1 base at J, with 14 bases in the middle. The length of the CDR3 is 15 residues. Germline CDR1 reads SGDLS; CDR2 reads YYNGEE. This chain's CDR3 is CASSDRDGLSYEQYF. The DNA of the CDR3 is TGTGCCAGCAGCGACCGGGACGGCTTGTCCTACGAGCAGTACTTC.

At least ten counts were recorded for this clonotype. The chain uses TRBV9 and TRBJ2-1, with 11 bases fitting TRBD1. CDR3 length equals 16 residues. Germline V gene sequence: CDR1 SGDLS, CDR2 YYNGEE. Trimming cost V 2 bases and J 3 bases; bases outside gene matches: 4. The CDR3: CASSVLGTGGYNEQFF. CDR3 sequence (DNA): TGTGCCAGCAGCGTTCTTGGGACAGGGGGCTACAATGAGCAGTTCTTC.

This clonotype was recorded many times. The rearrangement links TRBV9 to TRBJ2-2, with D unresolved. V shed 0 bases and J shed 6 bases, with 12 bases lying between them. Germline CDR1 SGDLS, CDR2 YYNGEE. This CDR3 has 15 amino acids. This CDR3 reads CASSVDLLPSGELFF. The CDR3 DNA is TGTGCCAGCAGCGTAGATCTCCTTCCTTCCGGGGAGCTGTTTTTT.

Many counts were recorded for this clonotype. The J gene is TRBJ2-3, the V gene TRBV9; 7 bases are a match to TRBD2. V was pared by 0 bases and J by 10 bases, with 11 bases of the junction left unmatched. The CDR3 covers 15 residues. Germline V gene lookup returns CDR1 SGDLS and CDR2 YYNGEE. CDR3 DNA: TGTGCCAGCAGCGTAGGACTAGCTCCCCCAGTCGCGCAGTATTTT. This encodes CASSVGLAPPVAQYF.

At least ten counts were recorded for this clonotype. The CDR3 is CASSVERGVLETQYF. The DNA for the CDR3 is TGTGCCAGCAGCGTAGAAAGGGGCGTGTTGGAGACCCAGTACTTC. The rearrangement uses TRBV9 and TRBJ2-5, with D maybe TRBD1 (5 bases). Germline loops: CDR1 SGDLS, CDR2 YYNGEE. Trimming took off 0 bases at V and 5 bases at J, with 14 bases between the two ends. This CDR3 spans 15 amino acids.

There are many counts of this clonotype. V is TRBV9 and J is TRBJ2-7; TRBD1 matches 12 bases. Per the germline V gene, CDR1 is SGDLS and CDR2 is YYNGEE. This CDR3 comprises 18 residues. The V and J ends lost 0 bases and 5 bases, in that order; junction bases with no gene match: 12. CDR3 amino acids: CASSVEGVPGTGGNEQYF. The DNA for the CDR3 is TGTGCCAGCAGCGTAGAGGGGGTCCCCGGGACAGGGGGCAACGAGCAGTACTTC. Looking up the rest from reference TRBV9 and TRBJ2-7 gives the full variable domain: DSGVTQTPKHLITATGQRVTLRCSPRSGDLSVYWYQQSLDQGLQFLIQYYNGEERAKGNILERFSAQQFPDLHSELNLSSLELGDSALYFCASSVEGVPGTGGNEQYFGPGTRLTVT.

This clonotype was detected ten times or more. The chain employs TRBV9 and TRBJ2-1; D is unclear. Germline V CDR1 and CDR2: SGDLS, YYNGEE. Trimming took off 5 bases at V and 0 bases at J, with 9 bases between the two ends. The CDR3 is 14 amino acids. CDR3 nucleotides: TGTGCCAGCAGGGGCGGAGTCTCCTACAATGAGCAGTTCTTC. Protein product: CASRGGVSYNEQFF.

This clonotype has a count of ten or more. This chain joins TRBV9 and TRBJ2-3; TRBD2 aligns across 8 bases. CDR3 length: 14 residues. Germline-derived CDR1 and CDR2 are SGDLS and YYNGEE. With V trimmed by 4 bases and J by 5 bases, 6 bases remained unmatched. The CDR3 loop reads CASSLSGSGDTQYF. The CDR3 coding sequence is TGTGCCAGCAGCCTAAGCGGGAGTGGAGATACGCAGTATTTT.

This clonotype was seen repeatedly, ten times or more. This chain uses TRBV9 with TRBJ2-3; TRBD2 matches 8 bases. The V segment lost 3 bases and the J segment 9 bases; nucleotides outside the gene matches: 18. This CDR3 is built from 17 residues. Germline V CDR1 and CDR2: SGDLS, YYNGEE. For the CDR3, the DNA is TGTGCCAGCAGCGCTCAGATTGGACTAGCCGTCGGTGGGACGCAGTATTTT. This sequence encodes CASSAQIGLAVGGTQYF.

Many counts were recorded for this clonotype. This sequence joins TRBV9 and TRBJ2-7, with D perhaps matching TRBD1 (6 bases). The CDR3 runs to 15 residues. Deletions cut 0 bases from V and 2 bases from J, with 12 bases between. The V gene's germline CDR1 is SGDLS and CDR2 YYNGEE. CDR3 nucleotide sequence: TGTGCCAGCAGCGTAGATTCGGACAGCACCTACGAGCAGTACTTC. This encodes CASSVDSDSTYEQYF.

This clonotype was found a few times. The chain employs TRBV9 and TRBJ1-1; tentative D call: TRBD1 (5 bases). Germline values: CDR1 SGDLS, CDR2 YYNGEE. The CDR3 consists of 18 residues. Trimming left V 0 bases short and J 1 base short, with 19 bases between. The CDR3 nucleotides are TGTGCCAGCAGCGTAGGTGGGGGAGCGATTGTCAGGAACACTGAAGCTTTCTTT. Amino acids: CASSVGGGAIVRNTEAFF.

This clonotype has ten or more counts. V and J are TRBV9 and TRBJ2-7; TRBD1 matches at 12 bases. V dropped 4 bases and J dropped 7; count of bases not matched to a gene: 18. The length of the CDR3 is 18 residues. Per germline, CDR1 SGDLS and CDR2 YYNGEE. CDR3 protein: CASSRTAIPGQGAWEQYF. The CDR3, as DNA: TGTGCCAGCAGCCGAACAGCAATCCCGGGACAGGGGGCGTGGGAGCAGTACTTC.

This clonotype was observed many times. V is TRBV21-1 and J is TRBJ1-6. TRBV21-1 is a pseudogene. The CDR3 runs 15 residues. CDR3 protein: CASSSLRRDNSPLHF. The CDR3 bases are TGTGCCAGCAGCTCCTTAAGGAGAGATAATTCACCCCTCCACTTT.

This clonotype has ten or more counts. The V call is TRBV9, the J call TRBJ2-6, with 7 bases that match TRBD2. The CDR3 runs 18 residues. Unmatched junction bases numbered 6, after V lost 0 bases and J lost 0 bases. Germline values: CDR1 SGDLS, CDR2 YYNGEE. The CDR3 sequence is CASSVGIAGSSGANVLTF. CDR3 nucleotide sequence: TGTGCCAGCAGCGTAGGGATAGCGGGCAGCTCTGGGGCCAACGTCCTGACTTTC.

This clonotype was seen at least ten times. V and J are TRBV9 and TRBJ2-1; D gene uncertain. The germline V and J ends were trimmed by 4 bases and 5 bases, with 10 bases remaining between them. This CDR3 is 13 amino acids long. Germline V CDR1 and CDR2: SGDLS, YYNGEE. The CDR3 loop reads CASSPSLNNEQFF. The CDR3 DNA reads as TGTGCCAGCAGCCCCAGTCTGAACAATGAGCAGTTCTTC.

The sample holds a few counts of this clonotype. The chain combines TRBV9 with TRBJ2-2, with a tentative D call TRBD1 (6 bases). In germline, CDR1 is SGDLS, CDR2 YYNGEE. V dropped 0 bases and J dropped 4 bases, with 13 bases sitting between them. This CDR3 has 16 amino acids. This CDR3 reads CASSVAQGSGTGELFF. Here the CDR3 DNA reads TGTGCCAGCAGCGTAGCTCAGGGGAGTGGCACCGGGGAGCTGTTTTTT.

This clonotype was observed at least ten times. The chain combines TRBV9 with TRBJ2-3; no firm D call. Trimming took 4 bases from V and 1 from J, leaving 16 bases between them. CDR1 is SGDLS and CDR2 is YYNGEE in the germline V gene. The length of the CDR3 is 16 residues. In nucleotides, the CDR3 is TGTGCCAGCAGCCAAAAACAGATCGATGGCACAGATACGCAGTATTTT. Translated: CASSQKQIDGTDTQYF.

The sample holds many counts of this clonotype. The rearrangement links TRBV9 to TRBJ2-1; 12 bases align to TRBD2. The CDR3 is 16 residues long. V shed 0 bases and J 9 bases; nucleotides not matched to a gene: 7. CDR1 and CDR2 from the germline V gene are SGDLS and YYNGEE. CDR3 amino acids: CASSVGASGRVPEQFF. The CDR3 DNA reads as TGTGCCAGCAGCGTAGGGGCTAGCGGGAGGGTCCCTGAGCAGTTCTTC.

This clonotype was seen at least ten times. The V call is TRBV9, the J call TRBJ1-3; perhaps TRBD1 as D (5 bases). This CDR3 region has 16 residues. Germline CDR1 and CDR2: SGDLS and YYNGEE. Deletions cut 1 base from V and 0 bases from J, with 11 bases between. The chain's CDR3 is CASSVRGTGSGNTIYF. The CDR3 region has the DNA TGTGCCAGCAGCGTAAGGGGAACGGGCTCTGGAAACACCATATATTTT.

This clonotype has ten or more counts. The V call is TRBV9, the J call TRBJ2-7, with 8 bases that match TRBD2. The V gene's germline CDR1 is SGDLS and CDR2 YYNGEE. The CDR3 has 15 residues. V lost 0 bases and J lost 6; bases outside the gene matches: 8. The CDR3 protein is CASSVATSARGEQYF. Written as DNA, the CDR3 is TGTGCCAGCAGCGTAGCGACTAGCGCCCGCGGCGAGCAGTACTTC.

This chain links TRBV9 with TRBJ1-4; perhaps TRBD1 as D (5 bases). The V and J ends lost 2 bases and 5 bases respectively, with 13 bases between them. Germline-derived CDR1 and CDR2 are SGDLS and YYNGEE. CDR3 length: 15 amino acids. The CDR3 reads CASSVGTGVNEKLFF. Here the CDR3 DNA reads TGTGCCAGCAGCGTGGGGACGGGAGTCAATGAAAAACTGTTTTTT. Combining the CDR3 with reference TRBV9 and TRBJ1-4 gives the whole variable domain DSGVTQTPKHLITATGQRVTLRCSPRSGDLSVYWYQQSLDQGLQFLIQYYNGEERAKGNILERFSAQQFPDLHSELNLSSLELGDSALYFCASSVGTGVNEKLFFGSGTQLSVL.

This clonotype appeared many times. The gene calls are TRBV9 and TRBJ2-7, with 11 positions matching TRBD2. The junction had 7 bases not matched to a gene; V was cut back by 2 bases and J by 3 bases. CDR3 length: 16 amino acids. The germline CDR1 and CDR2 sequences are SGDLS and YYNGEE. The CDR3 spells CASSVGLAEAYYEQYF. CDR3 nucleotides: TGTGCCAGCAGCGTGGGACTAGCGGAGGCCTACTACGAGCAGTACTTC.

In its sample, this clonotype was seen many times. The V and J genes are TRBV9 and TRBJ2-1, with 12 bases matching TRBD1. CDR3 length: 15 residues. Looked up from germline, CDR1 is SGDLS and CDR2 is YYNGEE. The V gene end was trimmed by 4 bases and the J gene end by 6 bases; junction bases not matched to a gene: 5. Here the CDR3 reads CASSPRDRGLNEQFF. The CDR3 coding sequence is TGTGCCAGCAGCCCCAGGGACAGGGGGCTCAATGAGCAGTTCTTC.

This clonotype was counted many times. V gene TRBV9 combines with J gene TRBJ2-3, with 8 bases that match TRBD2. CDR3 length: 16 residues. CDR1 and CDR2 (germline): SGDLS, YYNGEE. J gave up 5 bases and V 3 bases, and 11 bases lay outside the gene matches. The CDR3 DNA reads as TGTGCCAGCAGCGAGCGCGAGCGGGAGTTCGTAGATACGCAGTATTTT. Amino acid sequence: CASSEREREFVDTQYF.

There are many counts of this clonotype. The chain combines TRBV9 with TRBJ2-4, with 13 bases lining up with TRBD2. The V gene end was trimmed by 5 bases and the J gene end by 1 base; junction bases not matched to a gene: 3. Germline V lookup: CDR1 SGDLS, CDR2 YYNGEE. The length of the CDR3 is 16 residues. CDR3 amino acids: CASSPLAGGAKNIQYF. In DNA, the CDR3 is TGTGCCAGCAGTCCACTAGCGGGAGGGGCCAAAAACATTCAGTACTTC.

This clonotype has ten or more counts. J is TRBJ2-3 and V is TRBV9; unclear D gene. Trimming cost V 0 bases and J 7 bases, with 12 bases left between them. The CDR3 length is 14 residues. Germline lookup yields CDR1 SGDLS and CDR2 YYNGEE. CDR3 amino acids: CASSVGDAANTQYF. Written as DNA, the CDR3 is TGTGCCAGCAGCGTAGGTGACGCGGCCAATACGCAGTATTTT.